This entry lists 25 T cell receptor beta chains sequenced from one sample in a study of control samples from healthy donors and cancer patients (TCRdb year 2020). The library was produced with the immunoSEQ multiplex PCR assay. Imported from immuneACCESS, the table was reduced by TCRdb to in-frame sequences with V and J called. These copies leave out some clones; in studies compared against another copy, an unresolved V gene accounts for under half, and the cause of the remainder is not known. The sample table shows some 150,000 clones, and 93% are seen once. Over 4% of the sample is in the top ten clones. Sequencing was done on a sample of blood. Every receptor here comes from a woman aged 60-75 years in good health.

This sequence joins TRBV6-5 and TRBJ1-5; 7 bases fit TRBD1. CDR3 length equals 14 residues. Germline-derived CDR1 and CDR2 are MNHEY and SVGAGI. Trimming took 6 bases from V and 7 from J; bases not matched to a gene: 9. The chain's CDR3 is CASRQGLGGQPQHF. CDR3 sequence (DNA): TGTGCCAGCAGACAGGGGCTCGGGGGACAGCCCCAGCATTTT.

The rearrangement joins TRBV5-1 to TRBJ2-5, with 8 bases lining up with TRBD2. The germline V gene encodes CDR1 SGHRS and CDR2 YFSETQ. J was trimmed by 2 bases and V by 3 bases; bases with no gene match: 9. The length of the CDR3 is 16 residues. The DNA for the CDR3 is TGCGCCAGCAGCTCAGGCCCTACTAGCGGTCAAGAGACCCAGTACTTC. It is translated as CASSSGPTSGQETQYF.

This chain joins TRBV11-2 and TRBJ1-6, with D possibly being TRBD1 (5 bases). V lost 2 bases and J 7 bases, leaving 21 bases between the germline ends. This CDR3 comprises 18 residues. The germline V gene encodes CDR1 SGHAT and CDR2 FQNNGV. Here the CDR3 DNA reads TGTGCCAGCAGCTTAAGTAATGCGGGACCCGGGAGGAATTCACCCCTCCACTTT. Encoded protein: CASSLSNAGPGRNSPLHF. The complete variable domain, with remaining parts taken from reference TRBV11-2 and TRBJ1-6, reads EAGVAQSPRYKIIEKRQSVAFWCNPISGHATLYWYQQILGQGPKLLIQFQNNGVVDDSQLPKDRFSAERLKGVDSTLKIQPAKLEDSAVYLCASSLSNAGPGRNSPLHFGNGTRLTVT.

V gene TRBV6-5 combines with J gene TRBJ2-1; 8 bases map to TRBD2. CDR3 size: 11 residues. Germline V gene lookup returns CDR1 MNHEY and CDR2 SVGAGI. V shed 10 bases and J 16 bases; nucleotides not matched to a gene: 12. The chain's CDR3 is CAISPGLEGFF. DNA of the CDR3: TGTGCCATATCGCCGGGACTAGAAGGCTTCTTC.

V is TRBV6-5 and J is TRBJ1-2, with D perhaps TRBD1 (5 bases). This CDR3 region has 11 residues. CDR1 and CDR2 from the germline V gene are MNHEY and SVGAGI. Trimming removed 7 bases at V and 5 bases at J, with 8 bases between. CDR3 sequence (DNA): TGTGCCAGCACCCAGGGTTATGGCTACACCTTC. Its protein product is CASTQGYGYTF.

The V call is TRBV11-2, the J call TRBJ2-2; 8 bases line up with TRBD2. Trimming took 1 base from V and 4 from J; bases not matched to a gene: 2. Germline assignment: CDR1 SGHAT and CDR2 FQNNGV. The CDR3 loop spans 15 amino acids. The CDR3 DNA reads TGTGCCAGCAGCTTAGGGGGACTAGTCACCGGGGAGCTGTTTTTT. This gives the protein CASSLGGLVTGELFF.

This clone has a single count. This chain connects TRBV6-5 to TRBJ1-2; D is unresolved. V was cut by 0 bases and J by 3 bases, with 8 bases left in between. The CDR3 consists of 14 residues. Germline V gene sequence: CDR1 MNHEY, CDR2 SVGAGI. In DNA, the CDR3 is TGTGCCAGCAGTTACTCGTCTCGGTACTATGGCTACACCTTC. Residues: CASSYSSRYYGYTF.

The V and J genes are TRBV4-3 and TRBJ2-5; the match to TRBD2 covers 11 bases. The junction had 7 bases not matched to a gene; V was cut back by 2 bases and J by 5 bases. CDR3 length: 16 residues. Germline V CDR1 and CDR2: LGHNA, YSLEER. This CDR3 reads CASSQTIAGGPETQYF. The CDR3 bases are TGCGCCAGCAGCCAAACCATAGCGGGGGGGCCTGAGACCCAGTACTTC.

This chain connects TRBV4-1 to TRBJ1-5; 9 bases agree with TRBD1. There are 15 residues in the CDR3. CDR1 is MGHRA, CDR2 YSYEKL, per germline. With 2 bases clipped from V and 7 bases from J, the junction kept 6 bases outside the gene matches. The CDR3 coding sequence is TGCGCCAGCAGCCAAAGGGGACAGGGTAGCCAGCCCCAGCATTTT. It is translated as CASSQRGQGSQPQHF.

This chain joins TRBV18 and TRBJ1-1; D is uncertain. CDR3 length equals 14 residues. Germline CDR1 KGHSH, CDR2 LQKENI. V was pared by 3 bases and J by 0 bases, with 8 bases between. In DNA, the CDR3 is TGTGCCAGCTCACCGTCAAGCCTGAACACTGAAGCTTTCTTT. Translated, it gives CASSPSSLNTEAFF.

J is TRBJ1-4 and V is TRBV18; TRBD1 agrees at 9 bases. CDR1 KGHSH and CDR2 LQKENI come from the germline V gene. Unmatched junction bases numbered 13, after V lost 3 bases and J lost 8 bases. The CDR3 runs to 17 residues. The CDR3, as DNA: TGTGCCAGCTCACCGGGACAGGGCCCCCAAGGTAGCGAAAAACTGTTTTTT. It yields the protein CASSPGQGPQGSEKLFF.

The chain is built from TRBV4-3 and TRBJ1-3, with a weak D call TRBD1 (5 bases). The CDR3 extends over 19 amino acids. Trimming took 4 bases from V and 1 from J, leaving 23 bases between them. Per the germline V gene, CDR1 is LGHNA and CDR2 is YSLEER. The CDR3 sequence is CASSPGGPGLEHSGNTIYF. CDR3 nucleotide sequence: TGCGCCAGCAGCCCCGGGGGTCCAGGGTTGGAGCATTCTGGAAACACCATATATTTT.

This chain connects TRBV19 to TRBJ1-3; the D is unclear. V shed 5 bases and J shed 2 bases, with 7 bases lying between them. Germline V CDR1 and CDR2: LNHDA, SQIVND (reference sequence). There are 13 residues in the CDR3. CDR3: CASSAITGNTIYF. The CDR3 DNA reads TGTGCCAGTAGTGCGATAACTGGAAACACCATATATTTT.

Only one count was recorded for this clone. The chain carries TRBV27 and TRBJ2-5; TRBD2 agrees at 9 bases. The CDR3 runs 16 residues. Per the germline V gene, CDR1 is MNHEY and CDR2 is SMNVEV (reference sequence). V lost 5 bases, J lost 5 bases, and 12 bases stayed unmatched. CDR3 bases: TGTGCCAGCAGTCCCGGGGGAGCGGGGGGCGTGGAGACCCAGTACTTC. Translation: CASSPGGAGGVETQYF.

The rearrangement uses TRBV5-1 and TRBJ2-5; D remains unclear. The V gene lost 4 bases and the J gene lost 5 bases, with 9 bases spanning the gap. This CDR3 region has 12 residues. Germline values: CDR1 SGHRS, CDR2 YFSETQ. CDR3 nucleotide sequence: TGCGCCAGCAGCGCGACTTGGGAGACCCAGTACTTC. It codes for CASSATWETQYF.

Of note for this clone: This specimen includes other DNA sequences encoding the same CDR3. The rearrangement uses TRBV3-1 (or the pseudogene TRBV3-2) and TRBJ1-3; D remains ambiguous. The CDR3 totals 13 residues. V lost 3 bases to trimming and J lost 1 base, with 4 bases between them. The germline gives CDR1 LGHDT, CDR2 YNNKEL (reference sequence). The CDR3 sequence: CASSQGSGNTIYF. In DNA form, the CDR3 reads TGTGCCAGCAGCCAGGGTTCTGGAAACACCATATATTTT.

As for this clone: The germline gene is not matched at one end of the junction; a read error may be the cause. The rearrangement joins TRBV3-1 (or the pseudogene TRBV3-2) to TRBJ1-2; the match to TRBD1 covers 12 bases. This CDR3 has 14 amino acids. Germline V gene data show CDR1 as LGHDT and CDR2 as YNNKEL (reference sequence). The CDR3 coding sequence is TGTGCCAGCAGCCAAGAGGGGACAGGGGGCTTTATATCCTTC. This gives the protein CASSQEGTGGFISF.

The table lists this clone with a count of one. The rearrangement links TRBV18 to TRBJ2-1; 14 bases map to TRBD2. CDR1 and CDR2 from the germline V gene are KGHSH and LQKENI. CDR3 length: 16 amino acids. The ends lost 3 bases at V and 5 bases at J; junction bases unmatched: 3. Here the CDR3 reads CASSPGLAGANNEQFF. In DNA, the CDR3 is TGTGCCAGCTCACCGGGACTAGCGGGGGCCAACAATGAGCAGTTCTTC.

The rearrangement joins TRBV11-3 to TRBJ2-4, with D tentatively TRBD2 (5 bases). V shed 7 bases and J shed 1 base, with 20 bases lying between them. CDR3 length: 17 amino acids. In germline, CDR1 is SGHNT, CDR2 YENEEA. CDR3 in amino acids: CASTSTGAPGAKNIQYF. The CDR3 DNA reads as TGTGCCAGCACCTCTACGGGCGCTCCGGGGGCCAAAAACATTCAGTACTTC.

V and J are TRBV2 and TRBJ1-3; no reliable D call. Germline CDR1 and CDR2: SNHLY and FYNNEI. CDR3 length: 14 amino acids. Trimming took off 3 bases at V and 0 bases at J, with 6 bases between the two ends. The CDR3 sequence is CASSDGSSGNTIYF. As DNA, the CDR3 is TGTGCCAGCAGTGACGGGAGCTCTGGAAACACCATATATTTT. The complete variable domain, with remaining parts taken from reference TRBV2 and TRBJ1-3, reads EPEVTQTPSHQVTQMGQEVILRCVPISNHLYFYWYRQILGQKVEFLVSFYNNEISEKSEIFDDQFSVERPDGSNFTLKIRSTKLEDSAMYFCASSDGSSGNTIYFGEGSWLTVV.

This chain uses TRBV6-2 or TRBV6-3 with TRBJ1-5, with 7 bases lining up with TRBD1. The V gene's germline CDR1 is MNHEY and CDR2 SVGEGT. The CDR3 has 17 residues. The J segment lost 0 bases and the V segment lost 2 bases, leaving 7 bases of the junction unmatched. The CDR3 coding sequence is TGTGCCAGCAGTTACGTGCAGGGGGTTGGTAGCAATCAGCCCCAGCATTTT. Its translation: CASSYVQGVGSNQPQHF.

This clone was observed a single time. The chain joins TRBV18 to TRBJ1-6; D is uncertain. The CDR3 spans 17 residues. V gave up 2 bases and J gave up 0 bases, with 11 bases separating them. The germline CDR1 and CDR2 sequences are KGHSH and LQKENI. This CDR3 reads CASSPASPSSYNSPLHF. CDR3 nucleotide sequence: TGTGCCAGCTCACCAGCGAGCCCGAGCTCCTATAATTCACCCCTCCACTTT.

The CDR3 DNA is TGTGCCAGCAGCTTTACAGGTCCTAATTCACCCCTCCACTTT. It yields the protein CASSFTGPNSPLHF. The chain links TRBV7-2 to TRBJ1-6; TRBD1 might be the D (5 bases). V lost 3 bases to trimming and J lost 6 bases, with 9 bases between them. The CDR3 covers 14 residues. Germline CDR1 and CDR2: SGHTA and FQGNSA.

The rearrangement uses TRBV2 and TRBJ1-2, with D unclear. The ends were cut back, 1 base at V and 8 bases at J, with 11 bases in the middle. Germline V gene sequence: CDR1 SNHLY, CDR2 FYNNEI. The CDR3 runs to 13 residues. DNA of the CDR3: TGTGCCAGCAGTGAAGAGAATTCGCGGGGCTACACCTTC. Its protein product is CASSEENSRGYTF.

This rearrangement joins TRBV7-9 to TRBJ1-3; D is unclear. The CDR3 runs 15 residues. Germline lookup yields CDR1 SEHNR and CDR2 FQNEAQ (reference sequence). The V end was cut by 3 bases, the J end by 5 bases, with 14 bases between. The CDR3 DNA reads TGTGCCAGCAGCTTCTGGGCCGCGCATAGAAACACCATATATTTT. Amino acids: CASSFWAAHRNTIYF. Looking up the rest from reference TRBV7-9 and TRBJ1-3 gives the full variable domain: DTGVSQNPRHKITKRGQNVTFRCDPISEHNRLYWYRQTLGQGPEFLTYFQNEAQLEKSRLLSDRFSAERPKGSFSTLEIQRTEQGDSAMYLCASSFWAAHRNTIYFGEGSWLTVV.